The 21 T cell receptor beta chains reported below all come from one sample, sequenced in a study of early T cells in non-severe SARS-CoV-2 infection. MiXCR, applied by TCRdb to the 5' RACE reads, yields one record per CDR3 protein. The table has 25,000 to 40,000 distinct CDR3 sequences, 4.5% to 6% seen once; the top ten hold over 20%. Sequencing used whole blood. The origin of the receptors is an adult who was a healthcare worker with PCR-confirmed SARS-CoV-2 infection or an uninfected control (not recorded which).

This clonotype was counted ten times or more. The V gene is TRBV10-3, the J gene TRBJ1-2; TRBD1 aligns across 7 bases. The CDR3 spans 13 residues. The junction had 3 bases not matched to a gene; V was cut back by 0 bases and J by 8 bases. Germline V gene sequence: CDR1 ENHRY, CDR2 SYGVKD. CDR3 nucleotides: TGTGCCATCAGTGAGTCGAGGACAGGAGGCTACACCTTC. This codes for CAISESRTGGYTF.

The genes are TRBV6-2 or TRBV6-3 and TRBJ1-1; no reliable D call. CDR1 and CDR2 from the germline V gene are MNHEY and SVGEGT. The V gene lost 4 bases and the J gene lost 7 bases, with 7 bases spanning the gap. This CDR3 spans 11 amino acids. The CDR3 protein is CASSSGVEAFF. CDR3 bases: TGTGCCAGCAGTTCGGGAGTTGAAGCTTTCTTT.

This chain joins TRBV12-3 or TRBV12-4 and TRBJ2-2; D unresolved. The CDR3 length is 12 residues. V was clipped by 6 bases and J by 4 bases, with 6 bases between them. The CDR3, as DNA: TGTGCCAGCAGGAGAGTCACCGGGGAGCTGTTTTTT. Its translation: CASRRVTGELFF.

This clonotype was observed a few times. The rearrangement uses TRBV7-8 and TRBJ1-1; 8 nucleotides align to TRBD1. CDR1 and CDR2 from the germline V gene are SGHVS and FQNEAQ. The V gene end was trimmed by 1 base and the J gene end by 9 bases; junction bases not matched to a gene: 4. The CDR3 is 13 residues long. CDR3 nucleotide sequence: TGTGCCAGCAGCTTAGGCCGACAGGGGCAAGCTTTCTTT. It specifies CASSLGRQGQAFF.

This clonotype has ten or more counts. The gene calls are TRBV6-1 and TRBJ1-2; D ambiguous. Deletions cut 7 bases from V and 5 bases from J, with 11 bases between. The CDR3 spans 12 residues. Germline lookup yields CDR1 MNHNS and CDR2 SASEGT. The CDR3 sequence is CASKTDGYGYTF. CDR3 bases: TGTGCCAGCAAGACCGACGGATATGGCTACACCTTC.

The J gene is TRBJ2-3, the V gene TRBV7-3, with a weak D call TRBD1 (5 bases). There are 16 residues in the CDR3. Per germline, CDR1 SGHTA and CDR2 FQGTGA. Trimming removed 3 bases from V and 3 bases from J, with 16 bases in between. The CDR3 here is CASSLMAQGGTDTQYF. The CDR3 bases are TGTGCCAGCAGCTTGATGGCCCAGGGTGGGACAGATACGCAGTATTTT. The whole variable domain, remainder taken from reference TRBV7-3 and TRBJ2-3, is GAGVSQTPSNKVTEKGKYVELRCDPISGHTALYWYRQSLGQGPEFLIYFQGTGAADDSGLPNDRFFAVRPEGSVSTLKIQRTERGDSAVYLCASSLMAQGGTDTQYFGPGTRLTVL.

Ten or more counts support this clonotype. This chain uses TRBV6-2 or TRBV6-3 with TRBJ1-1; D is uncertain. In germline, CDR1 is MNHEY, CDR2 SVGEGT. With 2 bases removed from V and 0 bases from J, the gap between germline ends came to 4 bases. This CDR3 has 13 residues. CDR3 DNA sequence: TGTGCCAGCAGTTACAGCGTGAACACTGAAGCTTTCTTT. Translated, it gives CASSYSVNTEAFF.

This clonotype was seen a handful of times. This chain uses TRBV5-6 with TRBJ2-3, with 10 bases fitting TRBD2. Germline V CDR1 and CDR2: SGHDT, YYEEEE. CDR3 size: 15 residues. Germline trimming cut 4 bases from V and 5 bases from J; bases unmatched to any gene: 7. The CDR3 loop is CASSPGLAALDTQYF. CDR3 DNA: TGTGCCAGCAGCCCCGGACTAGCGGCATTAGATACGCAGTATTTT.

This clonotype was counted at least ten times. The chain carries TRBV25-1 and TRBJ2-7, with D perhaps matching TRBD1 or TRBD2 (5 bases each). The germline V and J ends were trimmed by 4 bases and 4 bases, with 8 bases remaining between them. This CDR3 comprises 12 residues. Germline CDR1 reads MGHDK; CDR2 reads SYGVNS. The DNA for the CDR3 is TGTGCCAGCAGTGGCAGGGAGTACGAGCAGTACTTC. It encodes CASSGREYEQYF.

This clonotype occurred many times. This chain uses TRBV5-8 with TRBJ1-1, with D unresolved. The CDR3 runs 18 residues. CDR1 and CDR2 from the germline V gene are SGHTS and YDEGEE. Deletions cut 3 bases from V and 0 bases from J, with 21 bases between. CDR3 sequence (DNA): TGTGCCAGCAGCTCTCGTCAACGTAATACAGTAATGAACACTGAAGCTTTCTTT. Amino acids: CASSSRQRNTVMNTEAFF.

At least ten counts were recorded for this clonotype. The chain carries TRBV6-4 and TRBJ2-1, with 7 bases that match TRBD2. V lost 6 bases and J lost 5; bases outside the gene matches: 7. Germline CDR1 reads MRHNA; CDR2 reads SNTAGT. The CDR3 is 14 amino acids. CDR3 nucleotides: TGTGCCAGCAGCCGTGCGGGAGATGACAATGAGCAGTTCTTC. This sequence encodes CASSRAGDDNEQFF.

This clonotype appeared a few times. The CDR3 reads CASSFFRGISPLHF. The CDR3, as DNA: TGTGCCAGCAGTTTTTTCCGCGGAATCTCACCCCTCCACTTT. The chain joins TRBV12-3 or TRBV12-4 to TRBJ1-6; no definite D call. Trimming left V 3 bases short and J 10 bases short, with 13 bases between. CDR3 length equals 14 residues.

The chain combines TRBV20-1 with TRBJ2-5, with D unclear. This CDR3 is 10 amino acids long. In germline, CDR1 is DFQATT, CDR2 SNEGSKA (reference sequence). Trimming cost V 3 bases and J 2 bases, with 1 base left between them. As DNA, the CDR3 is TGCAGTGCTAGTCAAGAGACCCAGTACTTC. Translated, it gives CSASQETQYF.

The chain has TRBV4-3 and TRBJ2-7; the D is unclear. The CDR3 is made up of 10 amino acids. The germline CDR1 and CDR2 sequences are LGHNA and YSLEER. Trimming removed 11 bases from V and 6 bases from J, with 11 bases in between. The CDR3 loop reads CAYTSGEQYF. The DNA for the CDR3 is TGCGCCTACACGTCGGGCGAGCAGTACTTC.

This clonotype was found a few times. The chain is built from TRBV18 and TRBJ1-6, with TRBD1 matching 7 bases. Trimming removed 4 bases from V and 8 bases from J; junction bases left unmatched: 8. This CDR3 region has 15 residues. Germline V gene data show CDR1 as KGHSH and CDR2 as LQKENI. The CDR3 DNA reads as TGTGCCAGCTCACTGCGACAGGGTCTGGATTCACCCCTCCACTTT. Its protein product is CASSLRQGLDSPLHF.

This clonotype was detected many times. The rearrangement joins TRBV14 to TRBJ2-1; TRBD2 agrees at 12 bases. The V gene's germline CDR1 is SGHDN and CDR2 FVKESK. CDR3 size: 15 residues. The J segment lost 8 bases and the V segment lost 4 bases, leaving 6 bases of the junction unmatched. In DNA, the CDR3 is TGTGCCAGCAGCCCGCTAGCGGGAGGGGGCGATGAGCAGTTCTTC. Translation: CASSPLAGGGDEQFF.

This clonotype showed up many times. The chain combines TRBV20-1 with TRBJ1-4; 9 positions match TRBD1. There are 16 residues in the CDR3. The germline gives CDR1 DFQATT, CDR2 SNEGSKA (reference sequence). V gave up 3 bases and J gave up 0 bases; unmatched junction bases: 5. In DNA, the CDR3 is TGCAGTGCTAGCGGACAGGGGATTTCAACTAATGAAAAACTGTTTTTT. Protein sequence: CSASGQGISTNEKLFF.

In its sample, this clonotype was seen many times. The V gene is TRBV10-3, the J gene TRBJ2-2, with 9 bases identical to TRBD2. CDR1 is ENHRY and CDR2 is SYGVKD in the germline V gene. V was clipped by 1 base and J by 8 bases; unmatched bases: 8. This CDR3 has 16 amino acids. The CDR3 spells CAISEFLAGSTGELFF. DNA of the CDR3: TGTGCCATCAGTGAGTTTCTAGCGGGGTCGACTGGGGAGCTGTTTTTT.

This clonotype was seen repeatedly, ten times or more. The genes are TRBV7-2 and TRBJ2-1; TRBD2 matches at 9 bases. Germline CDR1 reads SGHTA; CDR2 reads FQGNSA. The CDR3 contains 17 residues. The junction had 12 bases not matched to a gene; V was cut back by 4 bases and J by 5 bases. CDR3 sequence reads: CASSSPSSGRPHNEQFF. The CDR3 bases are TGTGCCAGCAGCTCCCCTAGCAGCGGGAGGCCCCACAATGAGCAGTTCTTC.

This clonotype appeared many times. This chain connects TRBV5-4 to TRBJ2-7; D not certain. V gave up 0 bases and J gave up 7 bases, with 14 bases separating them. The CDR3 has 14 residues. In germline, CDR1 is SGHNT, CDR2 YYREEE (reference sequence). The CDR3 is CASSLGTDLTEQYF. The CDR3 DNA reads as TGTGCCAGCAGCTTGGGTACAGACCTTACGGAGCAGTACTTC.

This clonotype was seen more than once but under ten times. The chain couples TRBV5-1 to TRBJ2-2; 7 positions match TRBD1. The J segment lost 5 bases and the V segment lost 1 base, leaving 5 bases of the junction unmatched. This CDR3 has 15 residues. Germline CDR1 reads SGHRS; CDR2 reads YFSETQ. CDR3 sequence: CASSLSLQGTGELFF. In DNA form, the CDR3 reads TGCGCCAGCAGCTTGTCTTTACAGGGGACCGGGGAGCTGTTTTTT.